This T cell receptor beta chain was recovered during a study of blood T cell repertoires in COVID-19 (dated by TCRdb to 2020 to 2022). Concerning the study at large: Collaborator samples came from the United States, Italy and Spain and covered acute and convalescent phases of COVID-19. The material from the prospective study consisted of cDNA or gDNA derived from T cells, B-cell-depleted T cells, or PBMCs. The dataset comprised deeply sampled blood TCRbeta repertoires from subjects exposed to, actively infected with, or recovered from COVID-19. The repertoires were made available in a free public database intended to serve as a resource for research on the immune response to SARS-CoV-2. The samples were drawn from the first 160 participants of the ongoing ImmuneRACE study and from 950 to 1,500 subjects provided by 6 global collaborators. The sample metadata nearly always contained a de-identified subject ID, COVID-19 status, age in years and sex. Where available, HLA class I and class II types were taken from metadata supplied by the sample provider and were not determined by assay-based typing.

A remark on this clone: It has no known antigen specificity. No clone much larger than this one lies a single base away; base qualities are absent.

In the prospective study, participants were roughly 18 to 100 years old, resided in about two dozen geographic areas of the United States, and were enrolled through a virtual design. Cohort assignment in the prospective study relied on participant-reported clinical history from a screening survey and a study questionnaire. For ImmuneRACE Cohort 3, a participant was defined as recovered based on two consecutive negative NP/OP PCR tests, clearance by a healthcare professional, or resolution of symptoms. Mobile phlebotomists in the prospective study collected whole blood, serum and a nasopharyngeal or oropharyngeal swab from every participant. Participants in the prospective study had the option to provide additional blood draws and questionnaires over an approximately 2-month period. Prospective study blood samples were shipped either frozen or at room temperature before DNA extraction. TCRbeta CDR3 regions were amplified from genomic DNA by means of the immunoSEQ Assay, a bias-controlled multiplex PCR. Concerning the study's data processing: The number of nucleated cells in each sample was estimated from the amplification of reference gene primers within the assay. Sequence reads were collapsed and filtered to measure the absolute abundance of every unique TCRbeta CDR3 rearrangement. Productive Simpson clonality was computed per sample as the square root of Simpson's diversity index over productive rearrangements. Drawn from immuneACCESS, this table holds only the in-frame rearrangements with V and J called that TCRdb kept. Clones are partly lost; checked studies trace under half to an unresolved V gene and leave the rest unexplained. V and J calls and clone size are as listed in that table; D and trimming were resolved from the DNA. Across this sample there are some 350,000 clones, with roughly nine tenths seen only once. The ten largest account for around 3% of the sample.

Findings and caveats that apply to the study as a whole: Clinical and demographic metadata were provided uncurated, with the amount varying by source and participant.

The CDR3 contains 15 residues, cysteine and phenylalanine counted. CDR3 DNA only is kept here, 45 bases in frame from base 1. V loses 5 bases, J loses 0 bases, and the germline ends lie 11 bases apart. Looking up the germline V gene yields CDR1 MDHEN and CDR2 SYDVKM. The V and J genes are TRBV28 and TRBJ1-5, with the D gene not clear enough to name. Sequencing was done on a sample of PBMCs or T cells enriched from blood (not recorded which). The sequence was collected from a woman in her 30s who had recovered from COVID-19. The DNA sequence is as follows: TGTGCCAGCAGTCCTAGGAGGGTTAGCAATCAGCCCCAGCATTTT. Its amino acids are CASSPRRVSNQPQHF. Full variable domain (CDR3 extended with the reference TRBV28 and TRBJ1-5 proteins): DVKVTQSSRYLVKRTGEKVFLECVQDMDHENMFWYRQDPGLGLRLIYFSYDVKMKEKGDIPEGYSVSREKKERFSLILESASTNQTSMYLCASSPRRVSNQPQHFGDGTRLSIL.